The 10 T cell receptor beta chains listed next were all sequenced from one sample in a study of T-cell reconstitution after alpha-beta-depleted transplantation in children. Using unique molecular identifiers, the investigators prepared the TCRbeta library. One entry per CDR3 protein results from TCRdb running MiXCR on the PCR reads. Among approximately 17,000 distinct CDR3 sequences listed, roughly 7.6% were seen once. The source was PBMCs, mostly from graft donor cells, collected 60 days after TCRalphabeta/CD19-depleted stem cell transplant. The receptors stem from a boy under three years old who had a stem cell transplant for Wiskott-Aldrich syndrome, so the T cells may come from the graft donor.

This clonotype was recorded at least ten times. V usage is TRBV2 and J usage is TRBJ1-2; D gene ambiguous. V was clipped by 2 bases and J by 4 bases, with 11 bases between them. CDR1 and CDR2 from the germline V gene are SNHLY and FYNNEI. The CDR3 totals 14 residues. The chain's CDR3 is CASSEYIGIYGYTF. CDR3 in DNA: TGTGCCAGCAGTGAATATATCGGGATCTATGGCTACACCTTC.

The sample holds many counts of this clonotype. This chain connects TRBV20-1 to TRBJ2-7; the match to TRBD2 covers 11 bases. The CDR3 spans 14 residues. Germline lookup yields CDR1 DFQATT and CDR2 SNEGSKA (reference sequence). V lost 5 bases to trimming and J lost 4 bases; unmatched junction nucleotides: 7. DNA for the CDR3: TGCAGTGCTGGAGGGACTAGCGGAGCATACGAGCAGTACTTC. It yields the protein CSAGGTSGAYEQYF.

This clonotype was seen a handful of times. The chain links TRBV7-8 to TRBJ1-2; tentatively, D is TRBD1 (6 bases). Germline assignment: CDR1 SGHVS and CDR2 FQNEAQ. This CDR3 comprises 15 residues. V was cut by 1 base and J by 2 bases, with 11 bases left in between. As DNA, the CDR3 is TGTGCCAGCAGCTTAGTAAGGGGGGGAAACTATGGCTACACCTTC. Translated: CASSLVRGGNYGYTF.

This clonotype was recorded many times. This sequence joins TRBV7-9 and TRBJ2-6; D remains unclear. V dropped 5 bases and J dropped 0 bases, with 23 bases sitting between them. This CDR3 comprises 20 residues. Germline V gene lookup returns CDR1 SEHNR and CDR2 FQNEAQ (reference sequence). CDR3 nucleotides: TGTGCCAGCAGCGTTAAAAGGAGTCTCGAATCTAGCTCTGGGGCCAACGTCCTGACTTTC. This encodes CASSVKRSLESSSGANVLTF.

The J gene is TRBJ2-7, the V gene TRBV5-1; D gene unclear. This CDR3 is 14 amino acids long. Germline-derived CDR1 and CDR2 are SGHRS and YFSETQ. Trimming stripped 4 bases from V and 2 bases from J, with 13 bases between. The CDR3 sequence: CASSPRTPTYEQYF. The CDR3 DNA reads as TGCGCCAGCAGCCCGAGGACGCCTACCTACGAGCAGTACTTC.

This clonotype was detected many times. The J gene is TRBJ2-3, the V gene TRBV5-6; 7 bases match TRBD1. The length of the CDR3 is 12 residues. Germline V gives CDR1 SGHDT, CDR2 YYEEEE. After removal of 3 bases from V and 5 bases from J, the junction contained 0 bases not matched to a gene. The CDR3 here is CASSSGGDTQYF. The CDR3 DNA sequence: TGTGCCAGCAGCTCAGGGGGAGATACGCAGTATTTT.

This clonotype was seen many times. The V and J genes are TRBV5-1 and TRBJ2-1; a weak D match, TRBD2 (5 bases). The CDR3 has 16 amino acids. V lost 4 bases and J lost 1, with 15 bases in between. Looked up from germline, CDR1 is SGHRS and CDR2 is YFSETQ. The CDR3 spells CASSIRLGVSYNEQFF. The DNA of the CDR3 is TGCGCCAGCAGCATCCGCCTCGGGGTGTCCTACAATGAGCAGTTCTTC.

This clonotype came up a few times. This chain uses TRBV6-6 with TRBJ2-7; 10 nucleotides agree with TRBD1. CDR1 MNHNY and CDR2 SVGAGI come from the germline V gene (reference sequence). The CDR3 covers 12 residues. Germline trimming cut 5 bases from V and 6 bases from J; bases unmatched to any gene: 1. CDR3 loop: CASSDRGREQYF. For the CDR3, the DNA is TGTGCCAGCAGTGACAGGGGGCGCGAGCAGTACTTC.

This clonotype was recorded many times. The rearrangement uses TRBV11-2 and TRBJ2-5, with D unresolved. Germline loops: CDR1 SGHAT, CDR2 FQNNGV. The CDR3 loop spans 12 amino acids. The ends were cut back, 6 bases at V and 3 bases at J, with 8 bases in the middle. The CDR3 region has the DNA TGTGCCAGCAGTCCCAACGAAGAGACCCAGTACTTC. Translated: CASSPNEETQYF. Full variable domain (rest looked up from reference TRBV11-2 and TRBJ2-5): EAGVAQSPRYKIIEKRQSVAFWCNPISGHATLYWYQQILGQGPKLLIQFQNNGVVDDSQLPKDRFSAERLKGVDSTLKIQPAKLEDSAVYLCASSPNEETQYFGPGTRLLVL.

This clonotype was observed many times. The chain couples TRBV9 to TRBJ1-5; possibly TRBD1 for D (6 bases). Germline lookup yields CDR1 SGDLS and CDR2 YYNGEE. Trimming pared 7 bases from V and 2 bases from J, leaving 7 bases between. The CDR3 extends over 12 amino acids. DNA for the CDR3: TGTGCCAGCGGGGGGCGCAATCAGCCCCAGCATTTT. This sequence encodes CASGGRNQPQHF.